These 22 T cell receptor beta chains originate from one sample sequenced in a study of T cells in Graves' hyperthyroidism and ophthalmopathy. RNA transcripts yielded amplified TCR beta CDR3 regions. The HTBI primer set was used in a first-round RT-PCR of the TCR CDR3. Using its own MiXCR run on the multiplex PCR reads, TCRdb lists one record per CDR3 protein. Counted here are a few hundred thousand distinct CDR3 sequences, roughly 16% occurring once; the ten biggest clones make up around 3.3%. Sequencing input: blood. All receptors come from a woman in her thirties or forties with Graves' ophthalmopathy.

The chain couples TRBV20-1 to TRBJ2-7; either TRBD1 or TRBD2 may fit D (6 bases each). CDR1 is DFQATT and CDR2 is SNEGSKA in the germline V gene (reference sequence). Trimming shortened V by 0 bases and J by 2 bases, and 11 bases separated the two germline ends. CDR3 length: 14 residues. The CDR3 bases are TGCAGTGCTAGAGAGGGGGGCCCCACCTACGAGCAGTACTTC. Translating gives CSAREGGPTYEQYF.

This clonotype has ten or more counts. The V and J genes are TRBV20-1 and TRBJ1-1; D ambiguous. The CDR3 is made up of 14 amino acids. V was clipped by 0 bases and J by 9 bases, with 17 bases between them. CDR1 is DFQATT and CDR2 is SNEGSKA in the germline V gene (reference sequence). The CDR3 loop is CSARDSRTQQKAFF. CDR3 in DNA: TGCAGTGCTAGAGATTCACGGACGCAGCAAAAAGCTTTCTTT.

This clonotype came up a few times. The rearrangement uses TRBV5-1 and TRBJ2-7; D uncertain. CDR1 and CDR2 from the germline V gene are SGHRS and YFSETQ. Trimming shortened V by 4 bases and J by 5 bases, and 10 bases separated the two germline ends. The CDR3 contains 12 residues. The CDR3 DNA reads as TGCGCCAGCAGCCCATCGGCCCACGAGCAGTACTTC. Translation: CASSPSAHEQYF.

The rearrangement uses TRBV28 and TRBJ2-7, with TRBD2 matching 8 bases. This CDR3 has 15 residues. Trimming cost V 6 bases and J 3 bases; bases outside gene matches: 10. CDR1 MDHEN and CDR2 SYDVKM come from the germline V gene. The CDR3 coding sequence is TGTGCCAGCAGCCCCAGAGGGAGCGGGGGCTACGAGCAGTACTTC. Its protein is CASSPRGSGGYEQYF. Based on the CDR3 plus reference TRBV28 and TRBJ2-7, the full variable domain is DVKVTQSSRYLVKRTGEKVFLECVQDMDHENMFWYRQDPGLGLRLIYFSYDVKMKEKGDIPEGYSVSREKKERFSLILESASTNQTSMYLCASSPRGSGGYEQYFGPGTRLTVT.

The chain combines TRBV6-5 with TRBJ1-1, with D unclear. Trimming cost V 2 bases and J 4 bases, with 11 bases left between them. Germline lookup yields CDR1 MNHEY and CDR2 SVGAGI. The CDR3 is made up of 14 amino acids. CDR3 nucleotide sequence: TGTGCCAGCAGTTACCCGGAGGATGGCACTGAAGCTTTCTTT. Translated, it gives CASSYPEDGTEAFF.

This clonotype was recorded a few times. The CDR3 DNA reads as TGCGCCAGCAGCCGCGTGGGTAGCGGGAGGGCTGGGACAGATACGCAGTATTTT. This sequence encodes CASSRVGSGRAGTDTQYF. The V gene is TRBV5-1, the J gene TRBJ2-3, with 11 bases fitting TRBD2. V was clipped by 4 bases and J by 3 bases; unmatched bases: 13. Germline lookup yields CDR1 SGHRS and CDR2 YFSETQ. The CDR3 loop spans 18 amino acids. The variable domain in full, with the rest retrieved from reference TRBV5-1 and TRBJ2-3, is KAGVTQTPRYLIKTRGQQVTLSCSPISGHRSVSWYQQTPGQGLQFLFEYFSETQRNKGNFPGRFSGRQFSNSRSEMNVSTLELGDSALYLCASSRVGSGRAGTDTQYFGPGTRLTVL.

The V call is TRBV2, the J call TRBJ1-2; perhaps TRBD1 as D (5 bases). Trimming pared 8 bases from V and 7 bases from J, leaving 29 bases between. The CDR3 spans 17 residues. Looked up from germline, CDR1 is SNHLY and CDR2 is FYNNEI. The CDR3 protein is CASFPPRFGSLGAGYTF. The CDR3 coding sequence is TGTGCCAGCTTCCCACCTAGGTTCGGGTCCCTCGGGGCTGGCTACACCTTC.

This clonotype occurred many times. The chain carries TRBV4-1 and TRBJ2-7, with 9 bases aligning to TRBD1. Germline V CDR1 and CDR2: MGHRA, YSYEKL. J gave up 3 bases and V 1 base, and 4 bases lay outside the gene matches. The CDR3 extends over 15 amino acids. CDR3 sequence: CASSQAGTGIYEQYF. The CDR3 bases are TGCGCCAGCAGCCAAGCCGGGACAGGGATCTACGAGCAGTACTTC.

This clonotype has at least ten counts. J is TRBJ1-1 and V is TRBV11-1; 9 positions match TRBD1. CDR1 SGHAT and CDR2 FQDESV come from the germline V gene (reference sequence). With V trimmed by 5 bases and J by 3 bases, 4 bases remained unmatched. This CDR3 contains 14 residues. CDR3 bases: TGTGCCAGCAGCGTGGGGACAGGGTACACTGAAGCTTTCTTT. Translating it yields CASSVGTGYTEAFF.

This clonotype was counted ten times or more. The V and J genes are TRBV28 and TRBJ2-7; weak D call: TRBD2 (6 bases). Germline CDR1 reads MDHEN; CDR2 reads SYDVKM. V lost 6 bases to trimming and J lost 7 bases, with 19 bases between them. The CDR3 length is 14 residues. CDR3 residues: CASSSPGGSREQYF. CDR3 coding DNA: TGTGCCAGCAGCTCCCCTGGAGGGTCTCGGGAGCAGTACTTC.

This clonotype was seen a handful of times. The V gene is TRBV2, the J gene TRBJ2-1; a possible D gene is TRBD2 (5 bases). Trimming left V 7 bases short and J 3 bases short, with 16 bases between. Germline values: CDR1 SNHLY, CDR2 FYNNEI. This CDR3 has 15 amino acids. The CDR3 protein is CASTPPGNIYNEQFF. The DNA of the CDR3 is TGTGCCAGCACCCCCCCCGGGAATATCTACAATGAGCAGTTCTTC. The whole variable domain, remainder taken from reference TRBV2 and TRBJ2-1, is EPEVTQTPSHQVTQMGQEVILRCVPISNHLYFYWYRQILGQKVEFLVSFYNNEISEKSEIFDDQFSVERPDGSNFTLKIRSTKLEDSAMYFCASTPPGNIYNEQFFGPGTRLTVL.

This clonotype came up many times. The chain combines TRBV5-1 with TRBJ1-2; no reliable D call. Germline CDR1 SGHRS, CDR2 YFSETQ. The CDR3 contains 15 residues. Trimming stripped 5 bases from V and 8 bases from J, with 22 bases between. The DNA of the CDR3 is TGCGCCAGCAGTTCCGCCGCAGGATCTATTGAGGGCTACACCTTC. This sequence encodes CASSSAAGSIEGYTF. Variable domain in full (rest from reference TRBV5-1 and TRBJ1-2): KAGVTQTPRYLIKTRGQQVTLSCSPISGHRSVSWYQQTPGQGLQFLFEYFSETQRNKGNFPGRFSGRQFSNSRSEMNVSTLELGDSALYLCASSSAAGSIEGYTFGSGTRLTVV.

There are many counts of this clonotype. CDR3 amino acids: CSARTSREASEQYF. CDR3 nucleotides: TGCAGTGCTAGGACCTCCCGGGAGGCGAGCGAGCAGTACTTC. The chain has TRBV20-1 and TRBJ2-7, with 7 positions matching TRBD2. This CDR3 spans 14 amino acids. After removal of 3 bases from V and 6 bases from J, the junction contained 11 bases not matched to a gene. The germline V gene encodes CDR1 DFQATT and CDR2 SNEGSKA (reference sequence).

This clonotype was recorded many times. J is TRBJ2-7 and V is TRBV28, with TRBD2 identical over 12 bases. Germline assignment: CDR1 MDHEN and CDR2 SYDVKM. Trimming removed 10 bases from V and 4 bases from J; junction bases left unmatched: 8. This CDR3 is built from 14 residues. CDR3 region: CATLTSGRSYEQYF. The CDR3 DNA follows: TGTGCCACCCTGACTAGCGGGAGATCGTACGAGCAGTACTTC.

This chain uses TRBV29-1 with TRBJ2-7, with TRBD1 matching over 9 bases. The CDR3 spans 15 residues. The J segment lost 0 bases and the V segment lost 3 bases, leaving 6 bases of the junction unmatched. Germline values: CDR1 SQVTM, CDR2 ANQGSEA. The CDR3 bases are TGCAGCGTTGACTGGGAGGGACAGGGCTCCTACGAGCAGTACTTC. It encodes CSVDWEGQGSYEQYF.

There are a few counts of this clonotype. The CDR3 sequence: CASSGLLGEQFF. CDR3 bases: TGTGCCAGCTCGGGCCTTTTGGGTGAGCAGTTCTTC. This rearrangement joins TRBV7-9 to TRBJ2-1, with D unclear. Trimming removed 8 bases from V and 9 bases from J, with 14 bases in between. The CDR3 extends over 12 amino acids. Per germline, CDR1 SEHNR and CDR2 FQNEAQ (reference sequence).

In this sample, this clonotype turned up many times. This chain connects TRBV6-1 to TRBJ2-1, with 9 bases matching TRBD2. The CDR3 is made up of 15 amino acids. Germline CDR1 and CDR2: MNHNS and SASEGT. With 5 bases clipped from V and 9 bases from J, the junction kept 11 bases outside the gene matches. In DNA form, the CDR3 reads TGTGCCAGCAGTTCCCGCCTATTAGCGGGAGCTGAGCAGTTCTTC. This codes for CASSSRLLAGAEQFF.

This clonotype was counted many times. The CDR3 DNA follows: TGCAGCGTTGCCCCCACGAGGGGAGGCAATGAGCAGTTCTTC. This sequence encodes CSVAPTRGGNEQFF. V gene TRBV29-1 combines with J gene TRBJ2-1; the D gene is possibly TRBD2 (6 bases). CDR3 length equals 14 residues. Germline CDR1 is SQVTM and CDR2 is ANQGSEA. The V end lost 4 bases, the J end lost 6 bases, and 16 bases lay between the germline ends.

This clonotype showed up many times. The rearrangement uses TRBV6-2 or TRBV6-3 and TRBJ2-1, with D perhaps matching TRBD2 (5 bases). V lost 5 bases, J lost 6 bases, and 17 bases lay in between. The CDR3 contains 15 residues. CDR1 is MNHEY, CDR2 SVGEGT, per germline. The CDR3 sequence is CASSRRTPEGNEQFF. Here the CDR3 DNA reads TGTGCCAGCAGTAGGCGGACCCCAGAGGGCAATGAGCAGTTCTTC.

This clonotype was found many times. This chain connects TRBV30 to TRBJ2-7; D is ambiguous. Trimming cost V 3 bases and J 5 bases, with 11 bases left between them. The germline gives CDR1 GTSNPN, CDR2 SVGIG (reference sequence). This CDR3 has 12 amino acids. In DNA, the CDR3 is TGTGCCTGGAGAAGAACTACTCACGAGCAGTACTTC. Its protein is CAWRRTTHEQYF.

This clonotype has more than one count but fewer than ten. This CDR3 is CASSPGQGVAKNIQYF. In DNA, the CDR3 is TGTGCCAGCAGCCCTGGACAGGGGGTAGCCAAAAACATTCAGTACTTC. The J gene is TRBJ2-4, the V gene TRBV7-9; TRBD1 matches 10 bases. CDR1 is SEHNR and CDR2 is FQNEAQ in the germline V gene (reference sequence). CDR3 length: 16 residues. V was clipped by 5 bases and J by 0 bases; unmatched bases: 4.

This clonotype was observed a few times. This chain links TRBV20-1 with TRBJ2-3; 9 bases line up with TRBD1. The CDR3 consists of 14 residues. V trimming: 6 bases; J trimming: 5 bases; junction bases outside the gene matches: 9. CDR1 and CDR2 from the germline V gene are DFQATT and SNEGSKA (reference sequence). CDR3 coding DNA: TGCAGTGCGTCACCGGGACAGGGAATAGATACGCAGTATTTT. This translates into CSASPGQGIDTQYF.